The 11 T cell receptor beta chains presented below share a single source sample, sequenced in a study of blood T cell repertoires in COVID-19. Here immunoSEQ multiplex PCR was the method, and the copy in TCRdb shows in-frame clones only, minus some. The data show about 260,000 clones, about nine tenths seen once. Sequenced input: peripheral blood. These receptors all stem from a man between 35 and 55 years old who had recovered from COVID-19.

This clone came up once. The CDR3 spells CAWSHLNRVGYTF. CDR3 coding DNA: TGTGCCTGGAGTCACCTCAACAGGGTTGGCTACACCTTC. The chain links TRBV30 to TRBJ1-2, with a possible D match to TRBD1 (6 bases). This CDR3 has 13 residues. Germline assignment: CDR1 GTSNPN and CDR2 SVGIG (reference sequence). The ends were cut back, 2 bases at V and 7 bases at J, with 14 bases in the middle. The full variable domain, completed using reference TRBV30 and TRBJ1-2, is SQTIHQWPATLVQPVGSPLSLECTVEGTSNPNLYWYRQAAGRGLQLLFYSVGIGQISSEVPQNLSASRPQDRQFILSSKKLLLSDSGFYLCAWSHLNRVGYTFGSGTRLTVV.

The rearrangement links TRBV6-5 to TRBJ1-2; no clear D. The CDR3 spans 13 residues. Germline V gene data show CDR1 as MNHEY and CDR2 as SVGAGI. V was trimmed by 7 bases and J by 4 bases, leaving 13 bases between them. The CDR3 bases are TGTGCCAGCACCACCACTAGAGCCTATGGCTACACCTTC. Protein: CASTTTRAYGYTF.

The chain combines TRBV19 with TRBJ2-3; 7 bases fit TRBD2. Germline V gene data show CDR1 as LNHDA and CDR2 as SQIVND (reference sequence). This CDR3 region has 13 residues. The J segment lost 1 base and the V segment lost 7 bases, leaving 2 bases of the junction unmatched. CDR3 DNA: TGTGCCAGTATTCTAGCGGGCACAGATACGCAGTATTTT. Translating it yields CASILAGTDTQYF. Together with reference TRBV19 and TRBJ2-3, the CDR3 gives the full variable domain: DGGITQSPKYLFRKEGQNVTLSCEQNLNHDAMYWYRQDPGQGLRLIYYSQIVNDFQKGDIAEGYSVSREKKESFPLTVTSAQKNPTAFYLCASILAGTDTQYFGPGTRLTVL.

The chain joins TRBV5-1 to TRBJ1-2; D is unresolved. The CDR3 contains 12 residues. Germline V gives CDR1 SGHRS, CDR2 YFSETQ. Trimming left V 4 bases short and J 10 bases short, with 14 bases between. The CDR3 DNA follows: TGCGCCAGCAGCCCGACGAAGGGAGACTACACCTTC. This gives the protein CASSPTKGDYTF.

The chain recombines TRBV1 with TRBJ1-2; the listed D gene, TRBD1, was not tested against the DNA. TRBV1 is a known pseudogene. The CDR3 runs to 16 residues. The CDR3 region has the DNA TGCACCAGCAGCCAACTCTCTTTGGACAGTCTGGCAATCTACACCTTC. Its protein is CTSSQLSLDSLAIYTF.

This chain joins TRBV18 and TRBJ2-2; maybe TRBD2 (5 bases). Germline loops: CDR1 KGHSH, CDR2 LQKENI. Trimming pared 0 bases from V and 0 bases from J, leaving 14 bases between. The CDR3 is 18 amino acids. CDR3 DNA: TGTGCCAGCTCACCACCGAGGACTCAGTTCGCGAACACCGGGGAGCTGTTTTTT. As protein: CASSPPRTQFANTGELFF.

V is TRBV7-9 and J is TRBJ2-1; TRBD1 is a possible D gene (6 bases). The CDR3 length is 12 residues. With 10 bases removed from V and 4 bases from J, the gap between germline ends came to 11 bases. Germline V lookup: CDR1 SEHNR, CDR2 FQNEAQ (reference sequence). Here the CDR3 reads CATPQGYNEQFF. CDR3 in DNA: TGTGCCACACCACAGGGTTACAATGAGCAGTTCTTC.

This chain uses TRBV12-3 or TRBV12-4 with TRBJ2-7; TRBD2 matches 11 bases. V lost 10 bases to trimming and J lost 6 bases; unmatched junction nucleotides: 8. CDR3 length equals 13 residues. The DNA of the CDR3 is TGTGCCACCTCCGTCCTAGCGGGAGGCGAGCAGTACTTC. Protein sequence: CATSVLAGGEQYF.

Only a few counts were recorded for this clone. The rearrangement joins TRBV6-2 or TRBV6-3 to TRBJ2-7; no reliable D call. V lost 2 bases and J lost 3, with 8 bases in between. Germline CDR1 reads MNHEY; CDR2 reads SVGEGT. The CDR3 covers 13 residues. The CDR3 protein is CASSYQYLYEQYF. CDR3 sequence (DNA): TGTGCCAGCAGTTACCAGTATCTCTACGAGCAGTACTTC.

This chain links TRBV19 with TRBJ1-6; possible D gene TRBD1, 6 bases. The V end lost 5 bases, the J end lost 0 bases, and 20 bases lay between the germline ends. The CDR3 runs 19 residues. Germline lookup yields CDR1 LNHDA and CDR2 SQIVND (reference sequence). CDR3 nucleotides: TGTGCCAGTAGTCCACATGCGACAGGTTATAGCTCCTATAATTCACCCCTCCACTTT. It encodes CASSPHATGYSSYNSPLHF.

The chain combines TRBV10-2 with TRBJ2-7; TRBD1 might be the D (6 bases). Between the trimmed V and J ends, which lost 5 bases and 6 bases, there was a span of 20 bases. The CDR3 has 15 amino acids. Germline V gene lookup returns CDR1 WSHSY and CDR2 SAAADI. This CDR3 reads CASSTDPRGMAEQYF. The CDR3, as DNA: TGCGCCAGCAGTACCGACCCCAGGGGTATGGCCGAGCAGTACTTC.